This T cell receptor (beta chain) was captured in a study of T cells in localized non-small cell lung cancer. The method was immunoSEQ multiplex PCR; TCRdb's version includes in-frame clones alone and lacks a portion of them. Of a few thousand clones in the sample, 40% to 45% are singletons; the top ten hold less than 20%. In its sample, this clone is medium-sized. The specimen was lung tumor tissue, collected before any cancer treatment. This TCR derives from a man aged 35 to 70 with stage I lung adenocarcinoma.

The CDR3 sequence: CASSWTDYYEQYF. DNA for the CDR3: TGTGCCAGCAGCTGGACCGACTACTACGAGCAGTACTTC. This sequence joins TRBV7-2 and TRBJ2-7, with a possible D match to TRBD2 (5 bases). Between the trimmed V and J ends, which lost 4 bases and 3 bases, there was a span of 10 bases. The CDR3 runs 13 residues. Germline lookup yields CDR1 SGHTA and CDR2 FQGNSA.